The rows below give T cell receptor beta chains drawn from one sample of a study of T cells after posttransplantation cyclophosphamide. Clones were sequenced by immunoSEQ multiplex PCR, and TCRdb holds only the in-frame ones, with some missing. The sample has around 66,000 clones; roughly 95% are singletons. The sample was PBMCs. These receptors all come from a woman aged 25 to 39 in good health and a related stem cell transplant donor. Each CDR3 is given with its conserved first and last residue. D genes are given only for firm matches. Clone sizes are given selectively: once, few, many, or a class where the clone is expanded.

TRBV28	TRBD1	once	TRBJ2-7	CASRATGTYEQYF	TGTGCCAGCAGGGCGACAGGGACCTACGAGCAGTACTTC
TRBV7-8	.	.	TRBJ2-2	CASSFSTGELFF	TGTGCCAGCAGCTTTAGCACCGGGGAGCTGTTTTTT
TRBV6-1	.	.	TRBJ1-5	CASTMADPQPQHF	TGTGCCAGCACGATGGCAGACCCTCAGCCCCAGCATTTT
TRBV7-2	.	few	TRBJ2-6	CASSLGSAGANVLTF	TGTGCCAGCAGCTTAGGCTCTGCTGGGGCCAACGTCCTGACTTTC
TRBV18	.	.	TRBJ2-2	CASSPGQWNTGELFF	TGTGCCAGCTCACCCGGACAGTGGAACACCGGGGAGCTGTTTTTT
TRBV6-6	.	.	TRBJ1-5	CASRGVRGSSDQPQHF	TGTGCCAGCAGGGGGGTACGGGGTAGTTCGGATCAGCCCCAGCATTTT
TRBV19	.	.	TRBJ2-7	CASSSLSGGGHEQYF	TGTGCCAGTAGTAGCCTCAGCGGAGGGGGCCACGAGCAGTACTTC
TRBV29-1	TRBD1	.	TRBJ2-1	CSVEETGGNEQFF	TGCAGCGTTGAAGAAACAGGGGGCAATGAGCAGTTCTTC
TRBV6-6	.	.	TRBJ1-2	CASSYWPNYGYTF	TGTGCCAGCAGTTACTGGCCGAACTATGGCTACACCTTC
TRBV4-2	.	few	TRBJ1-1	CASSQEGQGGTEAFF	TGTGCCAGCAGCCAAGAGGGGCAAGGGGGCACTGAAGCTTTCTTT
TRBV7-9	.	.	TRBJ1-1	CASSLVVGQGTEAFF	TGTGCCAGCAGCTTAGTTGTTGGGCAGGGCACTGAAGCTTTCTTT
TRBV11-2	.	.	TRBJ1-4	CASSRGQELFF	TGTGCCAGCAGCCGAGGGCAGGAACTGTTTTTT
TRBV18	TRBD1	.	TRBJ1-1	CASSPRGQGPEMNTEAFF	TGTGCCAGCTCACCTAGGGGACAGGGCCCGGAAATGAACACTGAAGCTTTCTTT
TRBV11-3	TRBD1	.	TRBJ1-1	CASSLRGTGNTEAFF	TGTGCCAGCAGCTTAAGAGGGACAGGGAACACTGAAGCTTTCTTT
TRBV23-1	.	.	TRBJ1-2	CASSPEKSCNYGYTF	TGCGCCAGCAGCCCGGAGAAGTCATGTAACTATGGCTACACCTTC
TRBV14	.	.	TRBJ1-1	CASSQAPRAGTEAFF	TGTGCCAGCAGCCAAGCTCCCAGGGCAGGGACTGAAGCTTTCTTT
TRBV5-1	.	.	TRBJ2-1	CASSLGMVGGDYNEQFF	TGCGCCAGCAGCTTGGGGATGGTGGGGGGCGACTACAATGAGCAGTTCTTC
TRBV2	TRBD2	.	TRBJ2-1	CASTGTSGGSEQFF	TGTGCCAGCACCGGGACTAGCGGGGGGAGTGAGCAGTTCTTC
TRBV9	.	.	TRBJ1-6	CASSPHGGRLNSPLHF	TGTGCCAGCAGCCCACATGGGGGACGGCTGAATTCACCCCTCCACTTT
TRBV12-5	TRBD2	.	TRBJ2-2	CASGLVLGTSVVTGELFF	TGTGCTAGTGGTTTGGTATTGGGGACTAGCGTGGTCACCGGGGAGCTGTTTTTT
TRBV5-5	.	.	TRBJ2-7	CASSLGAGASYEQYF	TGTGCCAGCAGCTTGGGGGCAGGGGCATCCTACGAGCAGTACTTC
TRBV7-2	.	once	TRBJ2-7	CASSLGPGSGNEQYF	TGTGCCAGCAGCTTAGGTCCAGGGTCGGGAAACGAGCAGTACTTC
TRBV28	.	.	TRBJ2-3	CASRRASTDTQYF	TGTGCCAGCAGAAGAGCTAGCACAGATACGCAGTATTTT
TRBV7-3	.	.	TRBJ2-2	CASSDLGTGELFF	TGTGCCAGCAGCGATTTGGGGACCGGGGAGCTGTTTTTT
TRBV6-5	.	.	TRBJ1-1	CASSPPVRAATEAFF	TGTGCCAGCAGTCCTCCGGTTAGGGCTGCCACTGAAGCTTTCTTT
TRBV9	.	.	TRBJ2-7	CASSVGLGDYEQYF	TGTGCCAGCAGCGTAGGGTTAGGGGACTACGAGCAGTACTTC
TRBV5-5	.	.	TRBJ2-5	CASSLASASQETQYF	TGTGCCAGCAGCTTGGCATCGGCTAGTCAAGAGACCCAGTACTTC
TRBV9	TRBD1	.	TRBJ1-3	CASSVAPGQSSGNTIYF	TGTGCCAGCAGCGTAGCACCGGGACAGAGCTCTGGAAACACCATATATTTT
TRBV19	TRBD1	.	TRBJ1-1	CASRQGTTEAFF	TGTGCCAGTAGACAGGGGACCACTGAAGCTTTCTTT
TRBV7-2	TRBD2	.	TRBJ2-7	CASSLERAGGSYEQYF	TGTGCCAGCAGCTTAGAGAGAGCGGGGGGGTCGTACGAGCAGTACTTC
TRBV5-1	.	.	TRBJ1-4	CASSLRLYSATNEKLFF	TGCGCCAGCAGCTTGCGCCTATACAGCGCAACTAATGAAAAACTGTTTTTT
TRBV5-5	TRBD1	.	TRBJ1-1	CASSRTGGPWTEAFF	TGTGCCAGCAGCCGGACAGGGGGCCCGTGGACTGAAGCTTTCTTT
TRBV6-4	.	few	TRBJ2-1	CASSEQGGGSYNEQFF	TGTGCCAGCAGTGAACAGGGAGGGGGCTCCTACAATGAGCAGTTCTTC
TRBV4-3	.	once	TRBJ2-5	CASSQDFGGAETQYF	TGCGCCAGCAGCCAAGATTTCGGGGGTGCCGAGACCCAGTACTTC
TRBV5-6	TRBD1	.	TRBJ1-6	CASSLALSGGSLSPLHF	TGTGCCAGCAGCTTGGCGTTGTCAGGGGGTTCGCTTTCACCCCTCCACTTT
TRBV5-1	TRBD2	once	TRBJ2-1	CASSRGLASEQFF	TGCGCCAGCAGCCGGGGACTAGCTTCTGAGCAGTTCTTC
TRBV6-6	.	.	TRBJ2-7	CASSTSYEQYF	TGTGCCAGCAGCACCTCCTACGAGCAGTACTTC
TRBV2	TRBD1	once	TRBJ2-7	CASTRGQGSYEQYF	TGTGCCAGCACTAGGGGACAGGGGTCCTACGAGCAGTACTTC
TRBV6-1	TRBD1	once	TRBJ2-7	CATPITRDSSYEQYF	TGTGCCACCCCGATCACCCGGGACAGCTCCTACGAGCAGTACTTC
TRBV4-2	.	.	TRBJ1-3	CASSFAGAGNTIYF	TGTGCCAGCAGCTTCGCGGGGGCTGGAAACACCATATATTTT
TRBV4-1	.	.	TRBJ1-1	CASSQTPTRWNTEAFF	TGCGCCAGCAGCCAAACCCCCACGAGGTGGAACACTGAAGCTTTCTTT
TRBV4-2	TRBD2	.	TRBJ2-3	CASSPLTSGVTDTQYF	TGTGCCAGCAGCCCACTGACTAGCGGGGTCACTGATACGCAGTATTTT
TRBV7-9	.	.	TRBJ2-7	CASSLAGGGYEQYF	TGTGCCAGCAGCTTAGCGGGAGGAGGCTACGAGCAGTACTTC
TRBV10-3	.	.	TRBJ2-4	CAISPGLSKNIQYF	TGTGCCATCAGTCCAGGACTGAGCAAAAACATTCAGTACTTC
TRBV5-3	.	.	TRBJ1-5	CARSFRGLVDNQPQHF	TGTGCCAGAAGCTTTAGGGGATTGGTCGATAATCAGCCCCAGCATTTT
TRBV19	.	.	TRBJ2-7	CASSLRLGGRFSYEQYF	TGTGCCAGTAGTCTACGACTCGGGGGGCGATTCTCCTACGAGCAGTACTTC
TRBV18	.	.	TRBJ1-5	CASSPTGVRSNQPQHF	TGTGCCAGCTCACCAACTGGGGTGCGTAGCAATCAGCCCCAGCATTTT
TRBV4-1	TRBD2	.	TRBJ2-1	CASSQERGFGAGEQFF	TGCGCCAGCAGCCAGGAAAGGGGATTTGGAGCGGGGGAGCAGTTCTTC
TRBV7-2	.	.	TRBJ1-4	CASSFWPIRVTGGDEKLFF	TGTGCCAGCAGCTTTTGGCCCATAAGAGTAACAGGAGGCGATGAAAAACTGTTTTTT
TRBV7-7	.	.	TRBJ2-6	CASVPQSRANVLTF	TGTGCCAGCGTGCCACAAAGTCGGGCCAACGTCCTGACTTTC
TRBV6-5	TRBD1	.	TRBJ1-2	CASSPGQGLYGYTF	TGTGCCAGCAGTCCGGGACAGGGGTTATATGGCTACACCTTC
TRBV28	TRBD1	.	TRBJ2-3	CASSLNPGQGSTDTQYF	TGTGCCAGCAGTTTAAACCCGGGACAGGGCTCCACAGATACGCAGTATTTT
TRBV27	TRBD2	once	TRBJ2-5	CASSPQAGGRETQYF	TGTGCCAGCAGTCCACAAGCGGGGGGGCGGGAGACCCAGTACTTC
TRBV9	.	.	TRBJ1-1	CASSGGGVTEAFF	TGTGCCAGCAGCGGGGGGGGAGTCACTGAAGCTTTCTTT
TRBV5-5	.	.	TRBJ2-1	CASSLVSFRGLIRNEQFF	TGTGCCAGCAGCTTGGTGTCATTTCGGGGTCTAATTAGGAATGAGCAGTTCTTC